The sequence of this T cell receptor (beta chain) was determined in a study of blood T cell repertoires in COVID-19. Across the whole study: The origin of the acute and convalescent COVID-19 samples was the United States, Italy and Spain.

Per the original data handling: Reference gene primer amplification gave nucleated cell count estimates. Clones were read by immunoSEQ multiplex PCR, and TCRdb kept only the in-frame ones, dropping some. For V, J and clone size, that table is used; D and trimming come from the DNA. Counted here are some 97,000 clones, about nine tenths occurring once; the ten biggest clones make up around 2.1%. Germline assignment: CDR1 KGHDR and CDR2 SFDVKD. The CDR3 totals 19 residues. V shed 5 bases, J shed 4 bases, and the junction held 11 bases outside the gene matches. The origin of this receptor is a man in his fifties with active COVID-19. Sequences were obtained from peripheral blood. The chain is built from TRBV24-1 and TRBJ2-3, with 16 bases aligning to TRBD2. The DNA of the CDR3 is TGTGCCACCAGTGCCTCCGGGACTAGCGGGAGGGCCTGGGCAGATACGCAGTATTTT. Its translation is CATSASGTSGRAWADTQYF.